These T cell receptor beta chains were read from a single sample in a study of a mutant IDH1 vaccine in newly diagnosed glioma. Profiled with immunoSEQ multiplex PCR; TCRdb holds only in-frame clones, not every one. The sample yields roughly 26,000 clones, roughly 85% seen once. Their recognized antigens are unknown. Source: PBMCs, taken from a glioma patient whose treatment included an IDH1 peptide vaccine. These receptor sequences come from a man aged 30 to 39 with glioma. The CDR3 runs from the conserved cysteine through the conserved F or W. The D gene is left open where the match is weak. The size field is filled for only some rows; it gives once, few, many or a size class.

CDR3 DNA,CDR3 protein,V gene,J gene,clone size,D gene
TGTGCCAGCAGCCTTGATACAGGGTTGGCTTTCTTT,CASSLDTGLAFF,TRBV7-9,TRBJ1-1,.,.
TGTGCCAGTAGTATTCGGGGTACTGAAGCTTTCTTT,CASSIRGTEAFF,TRBV19,TRBJ1-1,few,.
TGCGCCAGCAGCGGGGCCCTGGTTCAGCCCCAGCATTTT,CASSGALVQPQHF,TRBV10-2,TRBJ1-5,.,.
TGCGCCAGCAGCCGGGACATCCCAGATACGCAGTATTTT,CASSRDIPDTQYF,TRBV4-1,TRBJ2-3,.,.
TGTGCCAGCAGCCCTGAGCTGGGTAGTGCCAAAAACATTCAGTACTTC,CASSPELGSAKNIQYF,TRBV5-4,TRBJ2-4,.,.
TGTGCCAGCAGCGTGGGGACAGGGGCAGCCGAGCAGTACTTC,CASSVGTGAAEQYF,TRBV9,TRBJ2-7,.,TRBD1
TGTGCCTGGGGCCTGAGTGCGACTAGTCAATGGCAGTTCTTC,CAWGLSATSQWQFF,TRBV30,TRBJ2-1,.,.
TGCAGTGCAGACCGCCAAGTGGCTTTCTTT,CSADRQVAFF,TRBV20-1,TRBJ1-1,.,.
TGTGCCAGCAGCTTACCAGGGGGTAGGTACAATGAGCAGTTCTTC,CASSLPGGRYNEQFF,TRBV11-2,TRBJ2-1,.,TRBD1
TGCAGCGGGGCCTCAGGGTACGGTCAGCCCCAGCATTTT,CSGASGYGQPQHF,TRBV29-1,TRBJ1-5,.,.
TGTGCCAGCAGCTGGGACAGGGACGCTGAAGCTTTCTTT,CASSWDRDAEAFF,TRBV7-8,TRBJ1-1,few,TRBD1
TGTGCCAGCAGCTTATCCGGGACAGGCGGTTCAGGGTACTTC,CASSLSGTGGSGYF,TRBV7-8,TRBJ2-7,.,TRBD1
TGTGCCAGCAGCCCTGGGACGCGGGATACGCAGTATTTT,CASSPGTRDTQYF,TRBV7-2,TRBJ2-3,once,.
TGTGCCATCGGGACTAGCGAAAAATACGAGCAGTACTTC,CAIGTSEKYEQYF,TRBV10-3,TRBJ2-7,.,TRBD2
TGTGCCAGCAGCTTAGCAGGGGGCGTGCAGTACTTC,CASSLAGGVQYF,TRBV7-8,TRBJ2-7,.,TRBD1
TGTGCCAGCCGGCGGTCGATTCAGGGTGAAGCTTTCTTT,CASRRSIQGEAFF,TRBV5-4,TRBJ1-1,.,.
TGTGCCAGCACGTTAGGACAGGGGCCCTACAATGAGCAGTTCTTC,CASTLGQGPYNEQFF,TRBV6-1,TRBJ2-1,once,TRBD1
TGCGCCAGCAGGCCGACAGGAGACTCTGGAAACACCATATATTTT,CASRPTGDSGNTIYF,TRBV5-1,TRBJ1-3,.,.
TGTGCCAGCAGTTTAAGCGCGACAGGGGGCGGTGAGCAGTACTTC,CASSLSATGGGEQYF,TRBV27,TRBJ2-7,.,TRBD1
TGTGCCAGTAGCCTAATCAAGGAAAAACTGTTTTTT,CASSLIKEKLFF,TRBV19,TRBJ1-4,.,.
TGTGCCAGCAGTTTGACTCAGGGGGCCGGCGAGCAGTACTTC,CASSLTQGAGEQYF,TRBV27,TRBJ2-7,.,TRBD1
TGTGCCAGCAGCCCCCAAACGGGGGGGTACAATGAGCAGTTCTTC,CASSPQTGGYNEQFF,TRBV5-4,TRBJ2-1,few,TRBD2
TGTGCCATCAGTGATCGGGAGACCCAGTACTTC,CAISDRETQYF,TRBV10-3,TRBJ2-5,.,.
TGTGCCACCTCGAAATGGGGTGGCGGGGAGCTGTTTTTT,CATSKWGGGELFF,TRBV7-6,TRBJ2-2,.,.
TGTGCCAGCTCACCTCTAAGGTTATCTGAAGCTTTCTTT,CASSPLRLSEAFF,TRBV18,TRBJ1-1,.,.
TGCAGCGTTGAAGGAGACGCAGGGAGCAAGCAGTTCTTC,CSVEGDAGSKQFF,TRBV29-1,TRBJ2-1,once,.
TGTGCCAGCAGCTTAGATCGATTAGCGGGAGGGTACAATGAGCAGTTCTTC,CASSLDRLAGGYNEQFF,TRBV7-9,TRBJ2-1,.,TRBD2
TGTGCCAGCAGCGTAGGGGTCTCTGGGGCCAACGTCCTGACTTTC,CASSVGVSGANVLTF,TRBV9,TRBJ2-6,.,.
TGCGCCAGCAGCCACGGGACGGGGATTAACACTGAAGCTTTCTTT,CASSHGTGINTEAFF,TRBV4-3,TRBJ1-1,.,.
TGCGCCAGCAGCCAAGATCTAGCCAGGGCTAATGAAAAACTGTTTTTT,CASSQDLARANEKLFF,TRBV4-1,TRBJ1-4,.,.
TGTGCCATCAGTGAGTCGAAATCCGGGGGGGCAGATACGCAGTATTTT,CAISESKSGGADTQYF,TRBV10-3,TRBJ2-3,.,TRBD2
TGTGCCAGCAACCAAGGGGGCGCAGACACTGAAGCTTTCTTT,CASNQGGADTEAFF,TRBV7-2,TRBJ1-1,few,TRBD1
TGTGCCAGCCGGGACAGGGGGCTTTTGGGTGGCTACACCTTC,CASRDRGLLGGYTF,TRBV6-5,TRBJ1-2,.,TRBD1
TGTGCCAGCAGGAGCTCTGGGGCCAACGTCCTGACTTTC,CASRSSGANVLTF,TRBV6-5,TRBJ2-6,.,.
TGCGCCAGCAGCTTGTGGGGAAGGGACACCGGGGAGCTGTTTTTT,CASSLWGRDTGELFF,TRBV5-1,TRBJ2-2,few,.
TGTGCCAGCAGTGAATTTGGTGGCAATCAGCCCCAGCATTTT,CASSEFGGNQPQHF,TRBV2,TRBJ1-5,.,.
TGTGCCAGCAGTTTGCGACGGGACAGCTCCTACGAGCAGTACTTC,CASSLRRDSSYEQYF,TRBV27,TRBJ2-7,.,TRBD1
TGTGCCAGCAGCTTAGTAAGGACTGAAGCTTTCTTT,CASSLVRTEAFF,TRBV7-8,TRBJ1-1,.,.
TGTGCCAGCAGCTTGGATCCGGTTAACACTGAAGCTTTCTTT,CASSLDPVNTEAFF,TRBV5-6,TRBJ1-1,.,.
TGTGCCAGCAGCTTGGGGACAGTAAGCAATCAGCCCCAGCATTTT,CASSLGTVSNQPQHF,TRBV7-8,TRBJ1-5,.,TRBD1
TGTGCCTGGAAAGACTTGGGCCTGAACACTGAAGCTTTCTTT,CAWKDLGLNTEAFF,TRBV30,TRBJ1-1,few,.
TGCGCCAGCAGCCAAGACTGGAGGCAAGAGACCCAGTACTTC,CASSQDWRQETQYF,TRBV4-1,TRBJ2-5,few,.
TGTGCCAGCGGCCGACTAGCCATGAGTGGGGAGACCCAGTACTTC,CASGRLAMSGETQYF,TRBV11-2,TRBJ2-5,.,TRBD2
TGTGCCAGCAGTGAGACTAGCGGGGGGGCCGGCACAGATACGCAGTATTTT,CASSETSGGAGTDTQYF,TRBV6-4,TRBJ2-3,.,TRBD2
TGTGCCAGTAGTTCTAGACAGGGTGTACGGGAGACCCAGTACTTC,CASSSRQGVRETQYF,TRBV19,TRBJ2-5,.,TRBD1
TGTGCCAGCAGTGCGGTTTCTGGAAACACCATATATTTT,CASSAVSGNTIYF,TRBV2,TRBJ1-3,.,.
TGTGCCAGCAGCTTCTCAGGAGCGAACACTGAAGCTTTCTTT,CASSFSGANTEAFF,TRBV7-8,TRBJ1-1,.,.
TGTGCCAGTAGTTTATTCGGACCCGGAGTTCGGGACGGGTCTAACTATGGCTACACCTTC,CASSLFGPGVRDGSNYGYTF,TRBV19,TRBJ1-2,few,.
TGTGCCAGCAGCCGAAGCGGGGGGAGCTCCTACGAGCAGTACTTC,CASSRSGGSSYEQYF,TRBV6-5,TRBJ2-7,.,TRBD2
TGCAGCGTTGAAGATGGGGAAATCTCTGGAAACACCATATATTTT,CSVEDGEISGNTIYF,TRBV29-1,TRBJ1-3,.,.
TGTGCCAGCAGCAGGTACCGGGACACCAACACCGGGGAGCTGTTTTTT,CASSRYRDTNTGELFF,TRBV5-6,TRBJ2-2,.,.
TGTGCCAGTAGTATAGACCCGCGTGGCAATCAGCCCCAGCATTTT,CASSIDPRGNQPQHF,TRBV19,TRBJ1-5,.,.